This T cell receptor beta chain was retrieved from a study of blood T cell repertoires in COVID-19. On the study more broadly: Acute and convalescent COVID-19 samples came from the United States, Italy and Spain. PBMCs, B-cell-depleted T cells, or T cells were the source of the cDNA or gDNA that made up the material.

V lost 10 bases, J lost 2 bases, and 12 bases lay in between. CDR1 and CDR2 from the germline V gene are MNHNY and SVGAGI (reference sequence). The CDR3 totals 13 residues. As handled by the study authors: Researchers report that nucleated cell counts were estimated from reference gene primer amplification. Sequencing was performed with immunoSEQ multiplex PCR; in TCRdb, only in-frame clones are kept and a portion is missing. V and J calls and clone size are copied from that table; D and trimming were computed from the DNA. In the table there are some 180,000 clones, roughly 88% of which are singletons.

V is TRBV6-6 and J is TRBJ1-5; the D gene is possibly TRBD1 (5 bases). Input material: peripheral blood. The TCR comes from a human donor in a cohort sampled during active COVID-19. The CDR3 sequence is CATDDSGNQPQHF. The CDR3 DNA reads TGTGCCACCGATGACAGCGGCAATCAGCCCCAGCATTTT.